The 12 T cell receptor beta chains in this list originate from one sample, sequenced in a study of Graves' ophthalmopathy and Graves' hyperthyroidism. The authors amplified TCR beta CDR3 regions from RNA transcripts. Investigators did first-round RT-PCR with HTBI primers, then second-round multiplex PCR. MiXCR was run by TCRdb on the multiplex PCR reads, yielding one entry per CDR3 protein. The data contain roughly 500,000 distinct CDR3 sequences, 13% to 15% of them seen just once; the ten biggest clones take up more than 8.5%. Material: blood. These TCRs come from a woman aged 25 to 39 with Graves' ophthalmopathy.

This clonotype was recorded many times. V is TRBV27 and J is TRBJ1-6, with 7 bases that match TRBD1. CDR3 length: 15 residues. The ends lost 4 bases at V and 8 bases at J; junction bases unmatched: 8. The germline V gene encodes CDR1 MNHEY and CDR2 SMNVEV (reference sequence). CDR3 in amino acids: CASSWVRQGYSPLHF. The CDR3 DNA follows: TGTGCCAGCAGTTGGGTGAGACAGGGATATTCACCCCTCCACTTT.

This clonotype was seen ten or more times. This chain joins TRBV6-5 and TRBJ1-3; weak D call: TRBD1 (5 bases). In germline, CDR1 is MNHEY, CDR2 SVGAGI. This CDR3 has 15 amino acids. Trimming removed 7 bases from V and 5 bases from J, with 18 bases in between. The CDR3 protein is CASTLGQVGRNTIYF. The CDR3 DNA follows: TGTGCCAGCACCCTCGGCCAGGTGGGGCGAAACACCATATATTTT.

The rearrangement joins TRBV5-6 to TRBJ2-7, with 11 positions matching TRBD2. The CDR3 spans 16 residues. J lost 0 bases, V lost 4 bases, and 6 bases had no gene match. Germline values: CDR1 SGHDT, CDR2 YYEEEE. The CDR3 sequence: CASSTPGLAVSYEQYF. In DNA form, the CDR3 reads TGTGCCAGCAGCACACCGGGACTAGCGGTCTCCTACGAGCAGTACTTC.

This clonotype has ten or more counts. The chain uses TRBV24-1 and TRBJ2-2; TRBD1 matches 7 bases. J gave up 11 bases and V 4 bases, and 3 bases lay outside the gene matches. Germline CDR1 reads KGHDR; CDR2 reads SFDVKD. This CDR3 is built from 12 residues. The CDR3 spells CATSERDSELFF. Here the CDR3 DNA reads TGTGCCACCAGTGAACGGGACAGTGAGCTGTTTTTT.

This clonotype occurred many times. The chain carries TRBV5-6 and TRBJ1-1; D is unresolved. The CDR3 contains 17 residues. The V end was cut by 0 bases, the J end by 0 bases, with 15 bases between. Per germline, CDR1 SGHDT and CDR2 YYEEEE. DNA for the CDR3: TGTGCCAGCAGCTTGGCCGTCAACGACATCATGAACACTGAAGCTTTCTTT. As protein: CASSLAVNDIMNTEAFF.

This sequence joins TRBV11-3 and TRBJ1-1, with TRBD1 identical over 9 bases. The CDR3 consists of 19 residues. V dropped 1 base and J dropped 3; count of bases not matched to a gene: 15. Germline-derived CDR1 and CDR2 are SGHNT and YENEEA. The CDR3 coding sequence is TGTGCCAGCAGCTTAGTACGACAGGGGGTGGTTGCCAGGGACACTGAAGCTTTCTTT. Protein sequence: CASSLVRQGVVARDTEAFF.

The sample holds many counts of this clonotype. This chain joins TRBV12-3 or TRBV12-4 and TRBJ1-1; 10 nucleotides line up with TRBD1. This CDR3 region has 14 residues. Trimming took 7 bases from V and 3 from J; bases not matched to a gene: 5. The DNA for the CDR3 is TGTGCCAGCATTAGGACAGGGGGTCACACTGAAGCTTTCTTT. Residues: CASIRTGGHTEAFF.

This chain uses TRBV9 with TRBJ1-1; possible D gene TRBD1, 5 bases. V lost 0 bases and J lost 3, with 12 bases in between. CDR3 size: 15 residues. Per germline, CDR1 SGDLS and CDR2 YYNGEE. The CDR3: CASSVDLRGDTEAFF. The CDR3 DNA reads TGTGCCAGCAGCGTAGATCTGCGGGGCGACACTGAAGCTTTCTTT. Full variable domain (rest looked up from reference TRBV9 and TRBJ1-1): DSGVTQTPKHLITATGQRVTLRCSPRSGDLSVYWYQQSLDQGLQFLIQYYNGEERAKGNILERFSAQQFPDLHSELNLSSLELGDSALYFCASSVDLRGDTEAFFGQGTRLTVV.

Remarks on this clonotype: A clone one base away is much larger, so this may be a read error. V is TRBV11-3 and J is TRBJ1-1; D gene ambiguous. Germline V gene lookup returns CDR1 SGHNT and CDR2 YENEEA. This CDR3 has 13 amino acids. CDR3 nucleotides: TGTGCCAGCAGCTCCTCACACAACACTGAACCTTTCTTT. Translation: CASSSSHNTEPFF. The entire variable domain, with the rest obtained from reference TRBV11-3 and TRBJ1-1, is as follows: EAGVVQSPRYKIIEKKQPVAFWCNPISGHNTLYWYLQNLGQGPELLIRYENEEAVDDSQLPKDRFSAERLKGVDSTLKIQPAELGDSAVYLCASSSSHNTEPFFGQGTRLTVV.

There are many counts of this clonotype. CDR3 protein: CASSLYLGNTEAFF. CDR3 coding DNA: TGTGCCAGCAGTTTATACCTAGGGAACACTGAAGCTTTCTTT. This chain joins TRBV12-3 or TRBV12-4 and TRBJ1-1; D unclear. V was shortened by 2 bases and J by 1 base, with 8 bases between the two germline ends. CDR3 length equals 14 residues.

This clonotype has ten or more counts. The chain is built from TRBV25-1 and TRBJ1-5; 7 nucleotides line up with TRBD1. J was trimmed by 2 bases and V by 6 bases; bases with no gene match: 10. The CDR3 runs 16 residues. From germline, CDR1 is MGHDK and CDR2 SYGVNS. CDR3 region: CASSQTGVGRNQPQHF. CDR3 sequence (DNA): TGTGCCAGCAGCCAAACAGGGGTGGGTCGCAATCAGCCCCAGCATTTT.

This clonotype was observed at least ten times. This chain joins TRBV12-3 or TRBV12-4 and TRBJ1-3; no clear D. The CDR3 consists of 15 residues. The ends were cut back, 6 bases at V and 0 bases at J, with 12 bases in the middle. Here the CDR3 DNA reads TGTGCCAGCAGAATTGACGGATTCTCTGGAAACACCATATATTTT. This gives the protein CASRIDGFSGNTIYF.